The 15 T cell receptor beta chains presented below share a single source sample, sequenced in a study of blood T cell repertoires in COVID-19. Sequenced by immunoSEQ multiplex PCR; TCRdb stores in-frame clones only, minus some. The table includes 150,000 to 200,000 clones, about 82% detected once. Sequencing was carried out using peripheral blood. These receptors were collected from a woman aged 25 to 39 with acute or convalescent COVID-19.

The V and J genes are TRBV5-6 and TRBJ1-1; 8 positions match TRBD1. The J segment lost 1 base and the V segment lost 4 bases, leaving 9 bases of the junction unmatched. Germline V gives CDR1 SGHDT, CDR2 YYEEEE. The CDR3 is 16 amino acids. CDR3 bases: TGTGCCAGCAGCCAAGACACCGGGACAGGGAACACTGAAGCTTTCTTT. This encodes CASSQDTGTGNTEAFF.

The chain links TRBV19 to TRBJ1-2, with D unresolved. The CDR3 loop spans 14 amino acids. Germline V CDR1 and CDR2: LNHDA, SQIVND (reference sequence). V was trimmed by 8 bases and J by 8 bases, leaving 21 bases between them. CDR3 coding DNA: TGTGCCAGTGGCCGTCCGGGATCATTGGGGGGCTACACCTTC. It translates to CASGRPGSLGGYTF.

The chain recombines TRBV15 with TRBJ1-5; 7 nucleotides match TRBD1. The J segment lost 3 bases and the V segment lost 5 bases, leaving 7 bases of the junction unmatched. Germline V gene data show CDR1 as LNHNV and CDR2 as YYDKDF (reference sequence). The CDR3 has 15 residues. CDR3: CATSLMDRPNQPQHF. In nucleotides, the CDR3 is TGTGCCACCAGCCTGATGGACAGGCCCAATCAGCCCCAGCATTTT.

The gene calls are TRBV15 and TRBJ1-1, with D tentatively TRBD1 (5 bases). Germline V gene sequence: CDR1 LNHNV, CDR2 YYDKDF (reference sequence). The CDR3 sequence is 15 residues long. Trimming pared 7 bases from V and 0 bases from J, leaving 15 bases between. CDR3 protein: CATTKDTIMNTEAFF. CDR3 bases: TGTGCCACCACAAAGGACACCATCATGAACACTGAAGCTTTCTTT. Filled out from reference TRBV15 and TRBJ1-1, the complete variable domain reads DAMVIQNPRYQVTQFGKPVTLSCSQTLNHNVMYWYQQKSSQAPKLLFHYYDKDFNNEADTPDNFQSRRPNTSFCFLDIRSPGLGDTAMYLCATTKDTIMNTEAFFGQGTRLTVV.

The chain carries TRBV30 and TRBJ1-6; D remains ambiguous. Trimming pared 6 bases from V and 9 bases from J, leaving 6 bases between. Germline V gene sequence: CDR1 GTSNPN, CDR2 SVGIG (reference sequence). This CDR3 is 10 amino acids long. The CDR3 nucleotides read TGTGCCTGTGAGGGTTCACCCCTCCACTTT. Amino acid sequence: CACEGSPLHF.

This clone appeared a single time. This chain joins TRBV30 and TRBJ1-2; D remains unclear. With 0 bases removed from V and 7 bases from J, the gap between germline ends came to 12 bases. The CDR3 runs 13 residues. Germline CDR1 GTSNPN, CDR2 SVGIG (reference sequence). CDR3 nucleotides: TGTGCCTGGAGTGTAACACGGGTAACTGGCTACACCTTC. Translation: CAWSVTRVTGYTF. Combining the CDR3 with reference TRBV30 and TRBJ1-2 gives the whole variable domain SQTIHQWPATLVQPVGSPLSLECTVEGTSNPNLYWYRQAAGRGLQLLFYSVGIGQISSEVPQNLSASRPQDRQFILSSKKLLLSDSGFYLCAWSVTRVTGYTFGSGTRLTVV.

V gene TRBV5-6 combines with J gene TRBJ2-7; 12 bases fit TRBD2. The CDR3 runs to 15 residues. The V and J ends lost 3 bases and 4 bases, in that order; junction bases with no gene match: 5. Germline V gene data show CDR1 as SGHDT and CDR2 as YYEEEE. This CDR3 reads CASSWGTSGGYEQYF. In DNA, the CDR3 is TGTGCCAGCAGCTGGGGTACTAGCGGGGGGTACGAGCAGTACTTC.

CDR3 coding DNA: TGTGCCAGCAGCCAAGATAGCTTACAGCCCCAGCATTTT. This sequence encodes CASSQDSLQPQHF. This sequence joins TRBV3-1 (or the pseudogene TRBV3-2) and TRBJ1-5; D remains ambiguous. Trimming removed 0 bases at V and 7 bases at J, with 7 bases between. This CDR3 is 13 amino acids long. Per germline, CDR1 LGHDT and CDR2 YNNKEL (reference sequence).

The genes are TRBV3-1 (or the pseudogene TRBV3-2) and TRBJ2-2; TRBD1 agrees at 7 bases. The trim removed 2 bases at V and 7 bases at J, leaving 4 bases unmatched. The CDR3 is made up of 14 amino acids. Germline V gene data show CDR1 as LGHDT and CDR2 as YNNKEL (reference sequence). The CDR3 reads CASSQIGGGGELFF. In DNA form, the CDR3 reads TGTGCCAGCAGCCAAATAGGGGGCGGCGGGGAGCTGTTTTTT.

This chain links TRBV30 with TRBJ2-5; 7 bases align to TRBD2. Germline V CDR1 and CDR2: GTSNPN, SVGIG (reference sequence). This CDR3 has 11 residues. CDR3 sequence: CTSREGETQYF. The CDR3 DNA sequence: TGTACCAGTAGGGAGGGTGAGACCCAGTACTTC.

This clone was detected ten times or more. V gene TRBV11-2 combines with J gene TRBJ1-1; no firm D call. Germline CDR1 and CDR2: SGHAT and FQNNGV. This CDR3 has 11 residues. The V end was cut by 3 bases, the J end by 4 bases, with 3 bases between. For the CDR3, the DNA is TGTGCCAGCAGCTTCTCCACTGAAGCTTTCTTT. Its translation is CASSFSTEAFF.

The rearrangement uses TRBV2 and TRBJ1-2; D perhaps matches TRBD1 (6 bases). CDR1 is SNHLY, CDR2 FYNNEI, per germline. There are 15 residues in the CDR3. V was shortened by 6 bases and J by 8 bases, with 22 bases between the two germline ends. The CDR3 protein is CASSRQAYPVEGYTF. Written as DNA, the CDR3 is TGTGCCAGCAGCAGACAGGCCTATCCGGTGGAAGGCTACACCTTC.

The genes are TRBV4-2 and TRBJ2-7, with TRBD1 identical over 11 bases. The V gene's germline CDR1 is LGHNA and CDR2 YNFKEQ. V lost 0 bases, J lost 3 bases, and 4 bases stayed unmatched. The CDR3 is made up of 16 amino acids. As DNA, the CDR3 is TGTGCCAGCAGCCAAGAAGCCGGGACAGGGGGCTACGAGCAGTACTTC. This encodes CASSQEAGTGGYEQYF.

The sample holds a few counts of this clone. The J gene is TRBJ1-6, the V gene TRBV14; D may be TRBD1 (6 bases). CDR1 is SGHDN, CDR2 FVKESK, per germline. Trimming removed 4 bases from V and 7 bases from J, with 8 bases in between. The CDR3 totals 13 residues. The CDR3 protein is CASSRTGNSPLHF. CDR3 sequence (DNA): TGTGCCAGCAGCCGCACAGGGAATTCACCCCTCCACTTT.

This chain joins TRBV6-5 and TRBJ1-2, with TRBD1 matching over 7 bases. There are 13 residues in the CDR3. The junction had 4 bases not matched to a gene; V was cut back by 6 bases and J by 3 bases. CDR1 MNHEY and CDR2 SVGAGI come from the germline V gene. CDR3 in amino acids: CASSRGGDYGYTF. The CDR3 DNA sequence: TGTGCCAGCAGCCGAGGGGGCGACTATGGCTACACCTTC.